This T cell receptor (beta chain) was identified in a study of beta chain features in type 1 diabetes. As for the study in general: Sorted cells examined across all samples numbered 100 million to 140 million.

General study findings and limits: In cDNA sequencing, cells with high TCR expression could be over-represented.

The CDR3 totals 15 residues. In germline, CDR1 is SGDLS, CDR2 YYNGEE. With 0 bases clipped from V and 3 bases from J, the junction kept 3 bases outside the gene matches. Of the isolated RNA, all was reverse transcribed, and so the sequenced material was expressed TCRB transcripts. This table comes from immunoSEQ multiplex PCR, and its TCRdb copy is limited to in-frame clones, with some not included. The sample lists just over 450,000 clones; 30% were seen once. About this clone: Its specificity is unknown.

This clonotype was obtained from a man between 18 and 29 years old in good health. The sequenced sample consisted of naive CD4+ T cells from blood. This rearrangement joins TRBV9 to TRBJ2-5; 9 bases align to TRBD1. CDR3 residues: CASSVGTGAKETQYF. The CDR3 DNA sequence: TGTGCCAGCAGCGTAGGGACAGGGGCTAAAGAGACCCAGTACTTC.